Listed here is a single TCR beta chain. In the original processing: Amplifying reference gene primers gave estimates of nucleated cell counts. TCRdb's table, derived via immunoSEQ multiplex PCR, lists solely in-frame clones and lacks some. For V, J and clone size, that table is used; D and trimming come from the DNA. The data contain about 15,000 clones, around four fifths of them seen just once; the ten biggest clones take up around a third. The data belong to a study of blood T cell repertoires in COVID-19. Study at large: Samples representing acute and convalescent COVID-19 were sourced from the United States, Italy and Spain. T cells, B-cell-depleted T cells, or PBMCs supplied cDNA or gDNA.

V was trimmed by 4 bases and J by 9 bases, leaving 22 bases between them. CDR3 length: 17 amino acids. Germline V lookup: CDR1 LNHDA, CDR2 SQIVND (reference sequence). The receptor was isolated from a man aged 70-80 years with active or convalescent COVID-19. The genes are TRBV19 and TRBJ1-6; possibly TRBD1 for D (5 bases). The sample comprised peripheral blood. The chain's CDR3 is CASSTEPGPRGGSPLHF. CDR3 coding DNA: TGTGCCAGTAGTACGGAGCCGGGACCCCGGGGGGGTTCACCCCTCCACTTT.